This T cell receptor (beta chain) was documented in a study of blood T cell repertoires in COVID-19. The assay was immunoSEQ multiplex PCR, and TCRdb's table has in-frame clones only and misses some. The top ten clones hold under 6% of a sample with about 140,000 clones, 85% to 90% of them seen once. The CDR3 sequence is 14 residues long. Germline V CDR1 and CDR2: MNHEY, SMNVEV (reference sequence). V was clipped by 2 bases and J by 4 bases, with 10 bases between them. Sequencing used peripheral blood. The clonotype was recovered from a human donor in a cohort sampled during active COVID-19. The gene calls are TRBV27 and TRBJ2-3; perhaps TRBD2 as D (7 bases). Here the CDR3 reads CASSLGGAPDTQYF. The CDR3 DNA follows: TGTGCCAGCAGTTTAGGGGGGGCCCCAGATACGCAGTATTTT.